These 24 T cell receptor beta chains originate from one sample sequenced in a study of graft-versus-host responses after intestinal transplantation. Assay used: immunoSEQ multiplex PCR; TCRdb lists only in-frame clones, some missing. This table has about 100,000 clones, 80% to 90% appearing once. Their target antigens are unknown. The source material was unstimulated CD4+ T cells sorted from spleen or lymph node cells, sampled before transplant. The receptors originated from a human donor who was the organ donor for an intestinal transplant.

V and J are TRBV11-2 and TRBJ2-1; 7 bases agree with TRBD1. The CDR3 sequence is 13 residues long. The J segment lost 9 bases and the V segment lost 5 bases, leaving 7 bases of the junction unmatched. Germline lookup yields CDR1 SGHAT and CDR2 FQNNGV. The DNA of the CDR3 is TGTGCCAGCAGCATCGACAGGGCTGCTGAGCAGTTCTTC. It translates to CASSIDRAAEQFF. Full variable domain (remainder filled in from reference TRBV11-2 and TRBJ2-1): EAGVAQSPRYKIIEKRQSVAFWCNPISGHATLYWYQQILGQGPKLLIQFQNNGVVDDSQLPKDRFSAERLKGVDSTLKIQPAKLEDSAVYLCASSIDRAAEQFFGPGTRLTVL.

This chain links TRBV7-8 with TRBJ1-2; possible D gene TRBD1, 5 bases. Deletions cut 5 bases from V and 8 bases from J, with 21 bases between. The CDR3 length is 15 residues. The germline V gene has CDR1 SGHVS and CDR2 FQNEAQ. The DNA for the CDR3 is TGTGCCAGCAGCCCGACAGATCCCGGATTGGGGGGCTACACCTTC. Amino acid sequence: CASSPTDPGLGGYTF.

The CDR3 spells CASSLGWREREETQYF. The CDR3 nucleotides are TGTGCCAGCAGCTTAGGGTGGCGGGAGAGGGAGGAGACCCAGTACTTC. This chain uses TRBV13 with TRBJ2-5, with TRBD2 matching over 7 bases. The CDR3 consists of 16 residues. Germline V lookup: CDR1 PRHDT, CDR2 FYEKMQ (reference sequence). J was trimmed by 5 bases and V by 0 bases; bases with no gene match: 9.

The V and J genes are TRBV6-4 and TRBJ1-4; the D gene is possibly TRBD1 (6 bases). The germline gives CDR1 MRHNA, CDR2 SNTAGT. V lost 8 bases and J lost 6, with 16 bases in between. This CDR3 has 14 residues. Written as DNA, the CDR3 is TGTGCCAGCGGGGCGGGGGCAGCTCATGAAAAACTGTTTTTT. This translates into CASGAGAAHEKLFF.

This chain's CDR3 is CAISAASGGPISYNEQFF. CDR3 DNA sequence: TGTGCCATCAGTGCGGCTAGCGGGGGGCCGATATCCTACAATGAGCAGTTCTTC. The J gene is TRBJ2-1, the V gene TRBV10-3; the match to TRBD2 covers 11 bases. The trim removed 4 bases at V and 1 base at J, leaving 9 bases unmatched. The germline CDR1 and CDR2 sequences are ENHRY and SYGVKD. The CDR3 consists of 18 residues.

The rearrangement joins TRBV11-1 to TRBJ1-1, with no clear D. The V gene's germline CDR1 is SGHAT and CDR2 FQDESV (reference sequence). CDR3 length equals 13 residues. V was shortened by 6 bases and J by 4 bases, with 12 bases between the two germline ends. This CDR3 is CASRTYLGTEAFF. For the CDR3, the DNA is TGTGCCAGCAGAACCTATCTCGGCACTGAAGCTTTCTTT.

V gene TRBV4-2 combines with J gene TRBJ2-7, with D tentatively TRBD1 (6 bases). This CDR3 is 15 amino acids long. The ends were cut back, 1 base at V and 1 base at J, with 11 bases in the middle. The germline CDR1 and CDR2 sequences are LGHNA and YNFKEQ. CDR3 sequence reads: CASSQVAGASYEQYF. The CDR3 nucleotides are TGTGCCAGCAGCCAAGTTGCAGGGGCTTCCTACGAGCAGTACTTC.

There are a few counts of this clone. The CDR3 region has the DNA TGCGCCAGCAGCCAAGATCAAAGCACAAGGAATGAAAAACTGTTTTTT. Translated, it gives CASSQDQSTRNEKLFF. The gene calls are TRBV4-1 and TRBJ1-4; D remains ambiguous. The CDR3 runs 16 residues. Germline CDR1 is MGHRA and CDR2 is YSYEKL. Trimming removed 0 bases from V and 5 bases from J, with 13 bases in between.

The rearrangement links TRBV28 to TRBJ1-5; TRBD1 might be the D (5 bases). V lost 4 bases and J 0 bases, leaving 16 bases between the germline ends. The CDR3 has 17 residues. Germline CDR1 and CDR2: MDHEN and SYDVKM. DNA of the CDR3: TGTGCCAGCAGTTCCCTTGGCAGGGTCGGTAGCAATCAGCCCCAGCATTTT. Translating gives CASSSLGRVGSNQPQHF.

The CDR3 protein is CASSPTAEATLSYNEQFF. The DNA of the CDR3 is TGTGCCAGCTCACCGACCGCGGAAGCGACACTCTCCTACAATGAGCAGTTCTTC. The chain couples TRBV18 to TRBJ2-1; D remains unclear. The CDR3 totals 18 residues. The V gene's germline CDR1 is KGHSH and CDR2 LQKENI. V shed 3 bases and J shed 0 bases, with 18 bases lying between them.

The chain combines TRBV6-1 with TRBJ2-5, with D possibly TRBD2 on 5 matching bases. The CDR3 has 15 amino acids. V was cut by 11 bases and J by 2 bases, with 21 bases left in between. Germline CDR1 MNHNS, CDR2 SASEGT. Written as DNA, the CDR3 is TGTGCCTGCCAGACATCGAGGACTGCACAAGAGACCCAGTACTTC. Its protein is CACQTSRTAQETQYF.

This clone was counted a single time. CDR3 in amino acids: CASSQRQGTDYNEQFF. CDR3 coding DNA: TGTGCCAGCAGCCAGCGACAGGGTACCGACTACAATGAGCAGTTCTTC. The chain uses TRBV4-2 and TRBJ2-1; 7 bases are a match to TRBD1. Germline CDR1 LGHNA, CDR2 YNFKEQ. The junction had 8 bases not matched to a gene; V was cut back by 3 bases and J by 3 bases. The CDR3 has 16 residues.

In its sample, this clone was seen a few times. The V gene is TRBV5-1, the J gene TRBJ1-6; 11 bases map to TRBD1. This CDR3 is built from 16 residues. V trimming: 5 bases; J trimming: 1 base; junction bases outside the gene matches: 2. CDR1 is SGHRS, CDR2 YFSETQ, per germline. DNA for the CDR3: TGCGCCAGCAGGGGGGACAGGGGGTCCTATAATTCACCCCTCCACTTT. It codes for CASRGDRGSYNSPLHF. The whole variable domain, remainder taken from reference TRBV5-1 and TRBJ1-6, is KAGVTQTPRYLIKTRGQQVTLSCSPISGHRSVSWYQQTPGQGLQFLFEYFSETQRNKGNFPGRFSGRQFSNSRSEMNVSTLELGDSALYLCASRGDRGSYNSPLHFGNGTRLTVT.

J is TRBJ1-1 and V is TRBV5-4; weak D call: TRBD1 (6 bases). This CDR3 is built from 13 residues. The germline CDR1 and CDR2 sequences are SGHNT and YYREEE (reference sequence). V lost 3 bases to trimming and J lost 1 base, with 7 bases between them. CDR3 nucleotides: TGTGCCAGCAGCTCGGGACAGAACACTGAAGCTTTCTTT. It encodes CASSSGQNTEAFF.

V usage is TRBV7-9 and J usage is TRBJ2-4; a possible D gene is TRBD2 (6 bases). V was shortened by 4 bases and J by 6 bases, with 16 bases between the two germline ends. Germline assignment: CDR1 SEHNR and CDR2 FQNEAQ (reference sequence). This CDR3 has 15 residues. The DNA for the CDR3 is TGTGCCAGCAGCTCGACCGGGGGATGGGGAAACATTCAGTACTTC. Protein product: CASSSTGGWGNIQYF.

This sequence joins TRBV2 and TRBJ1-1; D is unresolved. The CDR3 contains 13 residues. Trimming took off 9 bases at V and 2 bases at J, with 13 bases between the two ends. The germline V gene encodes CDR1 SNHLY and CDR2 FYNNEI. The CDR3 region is CARIGRANTEAFF. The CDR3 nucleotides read TGTGCCAGGATAGGCCGGGCCAACACTGAAGCTTTCTTT.

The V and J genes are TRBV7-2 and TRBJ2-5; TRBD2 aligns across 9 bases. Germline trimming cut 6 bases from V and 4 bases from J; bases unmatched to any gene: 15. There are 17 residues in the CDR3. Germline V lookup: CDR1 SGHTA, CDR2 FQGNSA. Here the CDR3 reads CASSLRLAAQSGETQYF. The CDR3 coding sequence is TGTGCCAGCAGTCTAAGACTAGCGGCCCAATCGGGAGAGACCCAGTACTTC.

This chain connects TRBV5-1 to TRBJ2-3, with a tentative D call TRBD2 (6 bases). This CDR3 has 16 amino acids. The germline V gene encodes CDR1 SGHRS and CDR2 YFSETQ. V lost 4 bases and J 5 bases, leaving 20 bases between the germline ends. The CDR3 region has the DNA TGCGCCAGCAGCCCCAGGGACTGGCTTACCTTAGATACGCAGTATTTT. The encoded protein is CASSPRDWLTLDTQYF.

CDR3 protein: CASMKGVPLGNEQFF. DNA of the CDR3: TGCGCCAGCATGAAGGGGGTCCCCCTAGGGAATGAGCAGTTCTTC. The genes are TRBV5-1 and TRBJ2-1; D possibly corresponds to TRBD1 (6 bases). Germline assignment: CDR1 SGHRS and CDR2 YFSETQ. The V gene lost 6 bases and the J gene lost 7 bases, with 20 bases spanning the gap. This CDR3 is 15 amino acids long.

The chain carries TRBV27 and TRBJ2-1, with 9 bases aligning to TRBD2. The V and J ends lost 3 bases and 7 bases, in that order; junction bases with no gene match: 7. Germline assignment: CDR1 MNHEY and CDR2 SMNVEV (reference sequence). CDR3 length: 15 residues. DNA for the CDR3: TGTGCCAGCAGTTTCGTTAGCGGGGGCCTAAATGAGCAGTTCTTC. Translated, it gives CASSFVSGGLNEQFF.

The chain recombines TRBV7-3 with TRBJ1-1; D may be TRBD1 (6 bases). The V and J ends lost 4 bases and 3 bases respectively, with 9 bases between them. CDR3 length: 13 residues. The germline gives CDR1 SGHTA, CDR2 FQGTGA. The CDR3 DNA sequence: TGTGCCAGCAGCTCCCAGGGGTACACTGAAGCTTTCTTT. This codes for CASSSQGYTEAFF.

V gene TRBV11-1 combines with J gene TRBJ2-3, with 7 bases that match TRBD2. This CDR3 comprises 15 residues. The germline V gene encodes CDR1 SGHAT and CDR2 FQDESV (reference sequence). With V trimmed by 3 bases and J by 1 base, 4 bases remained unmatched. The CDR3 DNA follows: TGTGCCAGCAGCTTTCTAAGCGGGGGCACAGATACGCAGTATTTT. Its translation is CASSFLSGGTDTQYF.

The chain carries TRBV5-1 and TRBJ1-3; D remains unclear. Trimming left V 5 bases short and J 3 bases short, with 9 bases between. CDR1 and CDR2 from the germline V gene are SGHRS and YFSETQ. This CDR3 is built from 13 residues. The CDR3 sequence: CASRGVGGNTIYF. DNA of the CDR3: TGCGCCAGCAGAGGCGTAGGTGGAAACACCATATATTTT.

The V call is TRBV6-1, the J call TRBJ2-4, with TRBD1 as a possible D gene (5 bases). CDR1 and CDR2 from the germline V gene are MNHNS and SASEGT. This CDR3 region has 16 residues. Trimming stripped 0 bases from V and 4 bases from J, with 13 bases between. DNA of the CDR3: TGTGCCAGCAGTGAAGCGCTACAGGTCAGAAAAAACATTCAGTACTTC. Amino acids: CASSEALQVRKNIQYF.